This T cell receptor beta chain originates from a study of cytomegalovirus exposure and HLA in healthy donors. Findings and caveats of the study: Later analysis revealed greater clonal expansion in HLA-associated TCR beta chains than in equally common others.

This clone was observed a handful of times. Its matching antigen is unknown. V was trimmed by 2 bases and J by 10 bases, leaving 18 bases between them. CDR1 is MNHNS and CDR2 is SASEGT in the germline V gene. The CDR3 has 16 amino acids. Vbeta (60) and Jbeta (13) primers were used in the PCR. TCRdb's table, derived via immunoSEQ multiplex PCR, lists solely in-frame clones and lacks some. The sample holds some 120,000 clones, about 83% seen once. V gene TRBV6-1 combines with J gene TRBJ1-6, with TRBD1 as a possible D gene (6 bases). The specimen sequenced was PBMCs. The source is a female donor in good health and CMV-seronegative. The CDR3 region is CASSELGGRSTSPLHF. DNA for the CDR3: TGTGCCAGCAGTGAATTGGGGGGGCGGTCAACCTCACCCCTCCACTTT.